This TCR beta chain is drawn from a study of OX40 agonist ivuxolimab in advanced cancers. For the study in its entirety: The costimulatory receptor OX40 (CD134) was targeted by ivuxolimab, a fully human IgG2 agonistic monoclonal antibody. Intravenous ivuxolimab was administered to patients every 2 weeks at six dose levels: 0.01, 0.1, 0.3, 1.5, 3 and 10 mg/kg. Of the 50 to 55 dose-escalation patients, hepatocellular carcinoma was present in about 20, melanoma in roughly 15, renal cell carcinoma in 9 and head and neck cancer in 9. In the dose-escalation cohort, 82.7% of patients were male, and the mean age was around 60 years, with a range of 23 to 79. Prior anti-PD-1, anti-PD-L1 or anti-CTLA-4 therapy was permitted, and checkpoint inhibitors had been received by roughly 42% of dose-escalation patients. Partial responses occurred in three dose-escalation patients: two with cutaneous melanoma and one with hepatocellular carcinoma. Peripheral TCRbeta sequencing aimed to test whether ivuxolimab altered TCR sequence diversity and caused clonal T-cell expansion. The monotherapy dose-escalation portion (N ≈ 56 patients) of the phase I ivuxolimab trial is reported in the paper.

Results and caveats for the whole study, not just this receptor: Low levels of normalized T-cell clonal expansion were also shown by some nonresponding patients. In partial responders in the 0.1-3.0 mg/kg groups, normalized peripheral clonal expansion was found to be among the lowest, especially among CD8+ T cells. At doses from 0.1 to 3.0 mg/kg, clonal expansion was seen in both CD4+ and CD8+ blood T cells between baseline and week 6. Antigen specificity was not determined for the clonally expanded peripheral T cells. After ivuxolimab, more expanded clones were found on average in CD8+ T cells than in CD4+ T cells.

CDR1 is given as MRHNA and CDR2 as SNTAGT, both from the germline V gene. Germline trimming: 6 bases from V, 1 base from J; junction bases outside gene matches: 9. The CDR3 spans 16 residues, from the cysteine through the phenylalanine. Of the read, only the CDR3 DNA is kept; its 48 bases are in frame from base 1. A note on this clone: Its recognized antigen is unknown. Base qualities are not at hand, and no much larger clone is one base apart.

Patients with a history of autoimmune disease or receiving systemic immunosuppression were excluded from the trial. Peripheral blood for TCR sequencing was collected from all dose cohorts at baseline, on cycle 4 day 1, and on cycle 7 day 1. The samples were taken from a phase I, first-in-human, multicenter, open-label dose-escalation trial of ivuxolimab. Adults with locally advanced or metastatic head and neck squamous cell, hepatocellular, melanoma or renal cell carcinoma were enrolled in the trial. Before TCR sequencing, CD4+ and CD8+ T cells were separately sorted from peripheral blood. To sequence the TCRbeta CDR3 region, genomic DNA was isolated from the sorted cells. The immunoSEQ Assay was used for sequencing of TCRbeta CDR3 regions. This immuneACCESS table, as held by TCRdb, lists in-frame sequences with V and J called but not all clones. Of the missing ones, under half trace to an unresolved V gene in checked studies; the others have no known cause. This sample lists 65,000 to 75,000 clones; about 85% were detected once. The top ten clonotypes cover roughly 0.9% of the sample.

The V and J segments used are TRBV6-4 and TRBJ1-3; TRBD1 agrees with 7 junctional bases. The clonotype comes from an adult with an advanced solid tumor such as melanoma, head and neck, liver or kidney cancer. This sample comprised CD4+ or CD8+ T cells sorted from blood, obtained in a trial of the OX40 agonist ivuxolimab. The CDR3 protein sequence reads: CASSPGQAFSGNTIYF. The DNA sequence is TGTGCCAGCAGCCCTGGACAGGCATTTTCTGGAAACACCATATATTTT.